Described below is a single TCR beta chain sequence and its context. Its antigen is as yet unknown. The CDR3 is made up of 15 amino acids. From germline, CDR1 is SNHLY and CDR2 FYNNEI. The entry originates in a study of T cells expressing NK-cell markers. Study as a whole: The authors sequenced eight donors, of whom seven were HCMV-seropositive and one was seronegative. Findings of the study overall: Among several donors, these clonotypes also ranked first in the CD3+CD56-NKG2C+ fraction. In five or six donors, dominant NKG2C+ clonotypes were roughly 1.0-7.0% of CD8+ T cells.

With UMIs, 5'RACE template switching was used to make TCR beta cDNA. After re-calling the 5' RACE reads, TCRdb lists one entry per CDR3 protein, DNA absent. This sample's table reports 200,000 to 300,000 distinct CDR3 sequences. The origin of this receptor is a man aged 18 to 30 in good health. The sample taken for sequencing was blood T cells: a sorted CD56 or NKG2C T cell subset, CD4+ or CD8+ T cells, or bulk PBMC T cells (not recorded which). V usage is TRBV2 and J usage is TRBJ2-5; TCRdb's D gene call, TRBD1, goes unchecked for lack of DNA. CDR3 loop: CASSYSGTGGETQYF.